This T cell receptor (beta chain) emerged from a study of blood T cell repertoires in COVID-19 (TCRdb year 2020). Some background on the complete study: Samples from collaborators originated in the United States, Italy and Spain and spanned both the acute and convalescent phases of COVID-19. Nearly every sample came with metadata listing a de-identified subject ID, COVID-19 status, age in years and sex. Samples were obtained from the ongoing ImmuneRACE study (first 160 participants) and from about 1,300 subjects provided by 6 global collaborators. Subjects who had been exposed to COVID-19, were actively infected with it, or had recovered from it provided the deeply sampled blood TCRbeta repertoires that made up the dataset. A freely available public database, intended as a resource for researchers studying the immune response to SARS-CoV-2, is where the repertoires were released. The material from the prospective study consisted of cDNA or gDNA derived from T cells, B-cell-depleted T cells, or PBMCs. Where available, HLA class I and class II types were obtained from metadata supplied by the sample provider rather than from assay-based typing. Overall study outcomes, separate from this receptor: The quantity of clinical and demographic metadata differed by source and by participant and was supplied without curation.

Of note for this clone: Its antigen remains unidentified. The record has no base qualities; no much larger clone is one base away.

Measured from the cysteine to the phenylalanine, the CDR3 is 13 residues long. Only the CDR3 portion is preserved as DNA: 39 bases, with reading frame beginning at the first base. Based on the germline V gene, the CDR1 and CDR2 sequences are SGHRS and YFSETQ. V was cut back by 5 bases and J by 1 base, leaving a gap of 10 bases between them. TCRbeta CDR3 regions were amplified from genomic DNA using the immunoSEQ Assay, a bias-controlled multiplex PCR. As for the original processing: Nucleated cell counts per sample were estimated from amplification of reference gene primers within the assay. To quantify the absolute abundance of each unique TCRbeta CDR3 rearrangement, sequence reads were collapsed and filtered. Productive Simpson clonality was computed per sample as the square root of Simpson's diversity index over productive rearrangements. TCRdb took over this immuneACCESS table, retaining in-frame rearrangements with V and J assigned. Such tables are incomplete; in checked studies, under half of the missing clones stem from an unresolved V gene, and the remainder is unexplained. Clonal size and the V and J genes are those of that table, whereas D and trimming came from the DNA. Recorded for this sample are approximately 300,000 clones; about 87% of them occurred a single time. The ten biggest clones cover about 5.4% of the sample.

In the prospective study, participants were about 18 to 90 years old, resided in fewer than 25 geographic areas of the United States, and were enrolled through a virtual design. In the prospective study, participants were assigned to cohorts based on the clinical history participants reported in a screening survey and a study questionnaire. For ImmuneRACE Cohort 3, a participant was defined as recovered based on two consecutive negative NP/OP PCR tests, clearance by a healthcare professional, or resolution of symptoms. Mobile phlebotomists in the prospective study collected whole blood, serum and a nasopharyngeal or oropharyngeal swab from every participant. Additional blood draws and questionnaires over an approximately 2-month period could optionally be provided by prospective study participants. Before DNA extraction, blood samples from the prospective study were shipped at room temperature or frozen.

The sequencing sample was made of PBMCs or T cells enriched from blood (not recorded which). The origin of this receptor is a woman in her twenties or thirties who had recovered from COVID-19. The rearrangement combines TRBV5-1 with TRBJ2-7; TRBD1 is perhaps the D gene, given 5 matching bases. The nucleotides are TGCGCCAGCAGTAATCAGGGATCCTACGAGCAGTACTTC. This sequence encodes CASSNQGSYEQYF.